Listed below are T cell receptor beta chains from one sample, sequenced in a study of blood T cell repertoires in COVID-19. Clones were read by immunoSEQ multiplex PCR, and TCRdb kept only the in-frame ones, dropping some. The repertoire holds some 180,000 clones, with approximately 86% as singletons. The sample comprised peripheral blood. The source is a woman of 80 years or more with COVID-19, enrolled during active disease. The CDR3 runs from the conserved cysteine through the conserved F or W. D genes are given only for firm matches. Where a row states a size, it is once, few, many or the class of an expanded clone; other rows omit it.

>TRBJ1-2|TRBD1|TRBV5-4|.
CASSLDGTASYGYTF
TGTGCCAGCAGCTTGGATGGGACAGCCAGCTATGGCTACACCTTC
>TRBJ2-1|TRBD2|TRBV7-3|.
CASSLMGGRGNEQFF
TGTGCCAGCAGCTTAATGGGGGGGAGAGGCAATGAGCAGTTCTTC
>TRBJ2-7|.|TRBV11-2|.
CASTPGGGGAYEQYF
TGTGCCAGCACCCCAGGGGGCGGGGGGGCCTACGAGCAGTACTTC
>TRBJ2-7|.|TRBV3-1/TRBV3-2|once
CASSYTRSSLWEQYF
TGTGCCAGCAGCTACACTAGGTCCTCCCTTTGGGAGCAGTACTTC
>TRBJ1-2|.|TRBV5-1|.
CASSQTALYGYTF
TGCGCCAGCAGCCAGACAGCCCTCTATGGCTACACCTTC
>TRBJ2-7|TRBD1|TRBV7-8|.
CASSSGQVPYEQYF
TGTGCCAGCAGCTCAGGACAGGTCCCTTACGAGCAGTACTTC
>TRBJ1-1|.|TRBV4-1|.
CASSQAVLNTEAFF
TGCGCCAGCAGCCAAGCAGTTCTGAACACTGAAGCTTTCTTT
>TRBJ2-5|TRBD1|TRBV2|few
CASRRFGQGAIYQETQYF
TGTGCCAGCAGGAGATTTGGACAGGGGGCTATTTACCAAGAGACCCAGTACTTC
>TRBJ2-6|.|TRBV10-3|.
CAISGHRSGANVLTF
TGTGCCATCAGTGGGCACCGCTCTGGGGCCAACGTCCTGACTTTC
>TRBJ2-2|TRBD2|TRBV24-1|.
CATAAGGGTGELFF
TGTGCCACCGCAGCGGGAGGAGGAACCGGGGAGCTGTTTTTT
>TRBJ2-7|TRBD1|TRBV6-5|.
CASRRDRDLGYF
TGTGCCAGCAGGCGAGACAGGGATTTGGGGTACTTC
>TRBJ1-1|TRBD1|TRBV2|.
CASRSDRGTEAFF
TGTGCCAGCAGGAGCGACAGGGGGACTGAAGCTTTCTTT
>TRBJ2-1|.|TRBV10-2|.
CASRSGPGTRYNEQFF
TGCGCCAGCCGAAGCGGGCCGGGGACCAGATACAATGAGCAGTTCTTC
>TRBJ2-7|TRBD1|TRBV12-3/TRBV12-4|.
CASSLTTGTYF
TGTGCCAGCAGTTTGACGACAGGGACGTACTTC
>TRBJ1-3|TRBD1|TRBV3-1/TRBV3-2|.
CASSQGQGAGNTIYF
TGTGCCAGCAGCCAGGGACAGGGTGCGGGAAACACCATATATTTT
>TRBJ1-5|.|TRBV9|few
CASRGRGQPQHF
TGTGCCAGCCGGGGCCGGGGGCAGCCCCAGCATTTT
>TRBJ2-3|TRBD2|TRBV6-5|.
CATLPPGGTNTQYF
TGTGCCACACTACCCCCGGGGGGTACGAATACGCAGTATTTT
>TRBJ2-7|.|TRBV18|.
CASSYDRLAYEQYF
TGTGCCAGCTCATACGACAGGCTGGCCTACGAGCAGTACTTC
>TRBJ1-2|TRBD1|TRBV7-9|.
CASSLGQGDGGYTF
TGTGCCAGCAGTCTGGGACAGGGGGATGGAGGCTACACCTTC
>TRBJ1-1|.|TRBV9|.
CASNRDMATEAFF
TGTGCCAGTAACAGGGACATGGCCACTGAAGCTTTCTTT
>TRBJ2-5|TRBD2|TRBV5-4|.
CASSPGGVSGRPETQYF
TGTGCCAGCAGCCCCGGGGGGGTTAGCGGGAGGCCAGAGACCCAGTACTTC
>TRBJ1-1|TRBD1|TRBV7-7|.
CASSLDRGNKNTEAFF
TGTGCTAGCAGCTTAGACAGGGGTAACAAGAACACTGAAGCTTTCTTT
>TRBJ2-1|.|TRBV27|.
CASSLRGESYNEQFF
TGTGCCAGCAGTTTAAGGGGCGAATCGTACAATGAGCAGTTCTTC
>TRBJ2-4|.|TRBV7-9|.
CASSLAGVDIQYF
TGTGCCAGCAGCTTAGCGGGAGTGGACATTCAGTACTTC
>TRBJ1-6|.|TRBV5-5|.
CASSPGQYNSPLHF
TGTGCCAGCAGCCCCGGACAGTATAATTCACCCCTCCACTTT
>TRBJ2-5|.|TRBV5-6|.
CASSSETGPRYQETQYF
TGTGCCAGCAGCTCCGAGACAGGACCACGGTACCAAGAGACCCAGTACTTC
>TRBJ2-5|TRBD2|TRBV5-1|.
CASTRGGLAEETQYF
TGCGCCAGCACCAGGGGGGGACTAGCGGAAGAGACCCAGTACTTC
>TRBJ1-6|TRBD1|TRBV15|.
CATSRDLRLPGQGSASGSPLHF
TGTGCCACCAGCAGAGATCTAAGGCTACCGGGACAGGGCTCTGCGAGCGGTTCACCCCTCCACTTT
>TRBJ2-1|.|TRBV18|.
CASSSRGGGEQFF
TGTGCCAGCTCCTCACGCGGCGGTGGTGAGCAGTTCTTC
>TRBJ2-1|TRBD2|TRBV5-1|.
CASSADPGRTYNEQFF
TGCGCCAGCAGCGCCGACCCCGGGAGGACCTACAATGAGCAGTTCTTC
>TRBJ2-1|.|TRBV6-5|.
CASSSGSGGSYNEQFF
TGTGCCAGCAGTTCCGGATCCGGGGGCTCCTACAATGAGCAGTTCTTC
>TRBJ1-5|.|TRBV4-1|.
CASSQDHSGNQPQHF
TGCGCCAGCAGCCAAGATCATTCGGGAAATCAGCCCCAGCATTTT
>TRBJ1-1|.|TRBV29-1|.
CSVGTEEAFF
TGCAGCGTTGGGACAGAAGAGGCTTTCTTT
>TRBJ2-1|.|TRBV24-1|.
CATGPGVGALDYNEQFF
TGTGCCACCGGTCCGGGGGTGGGTGCGCTCGACTACAATGAGCAGTTCTTC
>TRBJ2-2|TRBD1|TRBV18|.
CASSPQGQGYTGELFF
TGTGCCAGCTCACCCCAGGGACAGGGGTACACCGGGGAGCTGTTTTTT
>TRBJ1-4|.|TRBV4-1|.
CASSLPVGNEEKLFF
TGCGCCAGCAGCCTTCCGGTTGGTAATGAGGAAAAACTGTTTTTT
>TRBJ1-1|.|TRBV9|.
CASSVGAEGRSEAFF
TGTGCCAGCAGCGTAGGGGCGGAGGGGAGATCTGAAGCTTTCTTT